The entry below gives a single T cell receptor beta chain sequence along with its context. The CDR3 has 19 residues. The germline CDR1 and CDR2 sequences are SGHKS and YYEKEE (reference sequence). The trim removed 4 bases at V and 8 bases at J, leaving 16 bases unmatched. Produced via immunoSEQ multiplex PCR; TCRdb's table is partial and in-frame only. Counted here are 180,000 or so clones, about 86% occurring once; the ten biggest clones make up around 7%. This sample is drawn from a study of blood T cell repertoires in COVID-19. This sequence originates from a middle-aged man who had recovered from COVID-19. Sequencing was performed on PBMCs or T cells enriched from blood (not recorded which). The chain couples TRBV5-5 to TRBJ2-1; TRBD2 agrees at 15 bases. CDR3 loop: CASSPQGLGLAGGGHEQFF. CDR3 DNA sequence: TGTGCCAGCAGCCCTCAGGGGCTGGGACTAGCGGGGGGTGGACATGAGCAGTTCTTC.